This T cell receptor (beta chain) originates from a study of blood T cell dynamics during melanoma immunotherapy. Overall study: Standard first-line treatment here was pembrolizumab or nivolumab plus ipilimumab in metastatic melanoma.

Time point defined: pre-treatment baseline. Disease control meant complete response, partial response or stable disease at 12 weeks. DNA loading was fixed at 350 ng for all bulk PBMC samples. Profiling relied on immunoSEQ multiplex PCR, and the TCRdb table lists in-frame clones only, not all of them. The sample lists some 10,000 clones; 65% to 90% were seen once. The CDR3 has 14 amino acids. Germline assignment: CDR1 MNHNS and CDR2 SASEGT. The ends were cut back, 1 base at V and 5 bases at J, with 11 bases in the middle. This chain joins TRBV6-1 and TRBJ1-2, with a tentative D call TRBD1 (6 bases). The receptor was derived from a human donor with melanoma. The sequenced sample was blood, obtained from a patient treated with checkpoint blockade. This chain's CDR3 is CASSEVGGRYGYTF. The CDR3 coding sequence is TGTGCCAGCAGTGAAGTTGGGGGCCGGTATGGCTACACCTTC.